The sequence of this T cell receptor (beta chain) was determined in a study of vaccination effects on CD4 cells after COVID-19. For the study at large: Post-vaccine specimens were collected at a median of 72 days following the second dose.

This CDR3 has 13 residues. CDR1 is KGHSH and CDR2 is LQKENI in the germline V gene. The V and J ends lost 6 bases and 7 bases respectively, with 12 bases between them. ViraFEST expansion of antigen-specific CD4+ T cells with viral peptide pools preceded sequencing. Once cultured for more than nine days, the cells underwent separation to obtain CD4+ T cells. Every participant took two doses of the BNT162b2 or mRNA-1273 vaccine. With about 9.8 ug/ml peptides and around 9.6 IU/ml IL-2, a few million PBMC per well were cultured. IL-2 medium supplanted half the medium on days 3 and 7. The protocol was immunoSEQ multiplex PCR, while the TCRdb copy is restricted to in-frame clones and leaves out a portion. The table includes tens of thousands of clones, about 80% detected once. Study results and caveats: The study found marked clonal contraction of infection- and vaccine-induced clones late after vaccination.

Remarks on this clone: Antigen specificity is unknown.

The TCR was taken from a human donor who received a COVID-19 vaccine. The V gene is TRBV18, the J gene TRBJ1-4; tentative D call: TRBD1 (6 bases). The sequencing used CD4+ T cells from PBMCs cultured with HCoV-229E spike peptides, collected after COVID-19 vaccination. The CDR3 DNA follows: TGTGCCAGCTCCAGGGGAGGGCCTGAAAAACTGTTTTTT. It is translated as CASSRGGPEKLFF.